This T cell receptor (beta chain) was captured in a study of glioma-infiltrating T cells after dendritic cell vaccination. Study conclusions and caveats: Complete blood and tumor specimen sets were limited to few patients. Patients with more pretreatment TILs had longer time to progression and survival.

Time point of the sample: after dendritic cell vaccination, including at tumor progression/relapse. Germline CDR1 LNHDA, CDR2 SQIVND (reference sequence). Losses at the gene ends were 3 bases for V and 5 bases for J; bases not matched to a gene: 3. The CDR3 has 14 amino acids. A remark on this clone: Its antigen is currently unknown.

The PCR used 60 V beta and 13 J beta primers. Method: immunoSEQ multiplex PCR; TCRdb's copy keeps in-frame clones and lacks some. The sample has approximately 92,000 clones, 65% to 85% seen once; the top ten hold approximately 5.5%. The receptor comes from a human donor with glioblastoma. The chain uses TRBV19 and TRBJ2-2; 7 nucleotides line up with TRBD2. The sequencing here drew on blood, taken after dendritic cell vaccination. In DNA form, the CDR3 reads TGTGCCAGTAGTATCGCGGGGGTTACCGGGGAGCTGTTTTTT. Translating it yields CASSIAGVTGELFF.